The T cell receptor (beta chain) under discussion was sequenced for a study of cytomegalovirus exposure and HLA in healthy donors. Study outcomes and limitations: Researchers reportedly found TCR beta sequences accurately predicted most subjects' HLA-A and HLA-B alleles. The listing of some 170 TCR beta chains classed them as cytomegalovirus-associated. Exclusion applied to some V segments, including TRBV6-2 and TRBV6-3, as they were indistinguishable.

Germline CDR1 is SGHAT and CDR2 is FQNNGV. The CDR3 runs to 14 residues. This clone was seen a few times. Its target is unknown. At one boundary the junction diverges from the germline segment, which might be a read error. Primers for the PCR totalled 60 Vbeta and 13 Jbeta. Sequencing used immunoSEQ multiplex PCR; TCRdb keeps in-frame clones, though not all of them. The sample lists over 200,000 clones, 70% seen once, with 2.5% to 3% in the top ten. The chain is built from TRBV11-2 and TRBJ2-2; 7 nucleotides line up with TRBD1. The receptor was derived from a man aged 35 to 55 in good health and CMV-seropositive. The specimen was PBMCs. In nucleotides, the CDR3 is TGTGCCAGCACCTTAGGGACAGTGGCCGGGGAGCTGTTTTTT. Residues: CASTLGTVAGELFF.